This TCR beta chain was identified during a study of T cells in Graves' hyperthyroidism and ophthalmopathy. Findings of the study overall: Using 13 V-J features, a model discriminated ophthalmopathy from stable hyperthyroidism. The model foresaw ophthalmopathy a median roughly 6 months prior to onset.

CDR1 SGHAT and CDR2 FQDESV come from the germline V gene (reference sequence). The CDR3 is 15 residues long. V lost 2 bases and J 3 bases, leaving 13 bases between the germline ends. Turning to this clonotype: Its target is unknown.

Amplification of TCR beta CDR3 regions was performed using RNA transcripts as template. First-round RT-PCR targeting the TCR CDR3 was performed with the HTBI primer set. TCRdb re-called the multiplex PCR reads with MiXCR, one entry per CDR3 protein. The sample shows 560,000 or so distinct CDR3 sequences, 20% of them seen only once. Each person with ophthalmopathy scored at least 3 on the Clinical Activity Score, reached NOSPECS grade 4 or higher, and had been ill under 3 months. Orbital computed tomography and thyroid ultrasound, together with serum TRAb and thyroxine and clinical symptoms, were used for diagnoses.

The source material was blood. The chain has TRBV11-1 and TRBJ1-1; the D gene is possibly TRBD1 (5 bases). This receptor was taken from a middle-aged man with Graves' ophthalmopathy. The CDR3 region is CASSLRQGSYTEAFF. The CDR3 coding sequence is TGTGCCAGCAGCTTACGCCAGGGAAGTTACACTGAAGCTTTCTTT.